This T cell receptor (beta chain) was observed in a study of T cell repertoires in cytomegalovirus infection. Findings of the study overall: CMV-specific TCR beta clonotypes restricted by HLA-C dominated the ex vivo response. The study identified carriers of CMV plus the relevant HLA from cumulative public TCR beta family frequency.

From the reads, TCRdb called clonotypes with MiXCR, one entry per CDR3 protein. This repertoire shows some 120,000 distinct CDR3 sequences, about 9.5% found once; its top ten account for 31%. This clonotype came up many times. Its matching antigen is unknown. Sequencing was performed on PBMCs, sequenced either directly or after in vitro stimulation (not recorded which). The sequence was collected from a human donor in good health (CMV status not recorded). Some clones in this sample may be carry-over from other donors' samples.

CDR3 DNA: TGTGCCAGCAGCAAACCACGGCCCGGGGAGCTGTTTTTT. Residues: CASSKPRPGELFF. The chain joins TRBV7-9 to TRBJ2-2; D call uncertain. The CDR3 runs to 13 residues. V was shortened by 5 bases and J by 6 bases, with 10 bases between the two germline ends. The germline V gene has CDR1 SEHNR and CDR2 FQNEAQ (reference sequence).